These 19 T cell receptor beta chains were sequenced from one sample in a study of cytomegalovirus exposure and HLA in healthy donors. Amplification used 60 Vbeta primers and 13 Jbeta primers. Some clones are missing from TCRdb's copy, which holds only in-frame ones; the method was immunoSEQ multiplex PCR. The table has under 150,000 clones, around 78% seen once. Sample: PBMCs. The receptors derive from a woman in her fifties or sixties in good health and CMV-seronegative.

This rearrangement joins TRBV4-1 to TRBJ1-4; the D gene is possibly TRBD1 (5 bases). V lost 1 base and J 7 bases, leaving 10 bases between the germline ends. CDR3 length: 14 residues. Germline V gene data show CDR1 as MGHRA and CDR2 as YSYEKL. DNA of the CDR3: TGCGCCAGCAGCCAAGGATTACAGGTTGAAAAACTGTTTTTT. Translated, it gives CASSQGLQVEKLFF.

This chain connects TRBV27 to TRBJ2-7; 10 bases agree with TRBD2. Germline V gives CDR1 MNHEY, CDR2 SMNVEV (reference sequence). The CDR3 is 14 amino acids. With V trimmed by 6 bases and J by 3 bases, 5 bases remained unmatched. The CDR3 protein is CASSPGTSDYEQYF. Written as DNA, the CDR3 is TGTGCCAGCAGCCCGGGGACTAGCGACTACGAGCAGTACTTC.

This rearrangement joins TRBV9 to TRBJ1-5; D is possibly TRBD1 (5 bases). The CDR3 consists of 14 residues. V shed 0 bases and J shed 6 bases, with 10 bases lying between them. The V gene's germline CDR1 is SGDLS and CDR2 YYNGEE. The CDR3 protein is CASSVEVGGQPQHF. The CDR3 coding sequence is TGTGCCAGCAGCGTAGAGGTCGGGGGTCAGCCCCAGCATTTT.

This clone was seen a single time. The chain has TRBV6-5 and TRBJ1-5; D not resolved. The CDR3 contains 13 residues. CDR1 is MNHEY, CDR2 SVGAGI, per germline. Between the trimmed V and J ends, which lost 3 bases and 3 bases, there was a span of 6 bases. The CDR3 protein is CASSYSVNQPQHF. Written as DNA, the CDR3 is TGTGCCAGCAGTTATTCCGTCAATCAGCCCCAGCATTTT.

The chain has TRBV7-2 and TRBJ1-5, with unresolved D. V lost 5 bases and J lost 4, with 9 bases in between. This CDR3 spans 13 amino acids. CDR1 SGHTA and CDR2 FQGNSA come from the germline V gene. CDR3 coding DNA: TGTGCCAGCAGCCCCCTAATGAATCAGCCCCAGCATTTT. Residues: CASSPLMNQPQHF.

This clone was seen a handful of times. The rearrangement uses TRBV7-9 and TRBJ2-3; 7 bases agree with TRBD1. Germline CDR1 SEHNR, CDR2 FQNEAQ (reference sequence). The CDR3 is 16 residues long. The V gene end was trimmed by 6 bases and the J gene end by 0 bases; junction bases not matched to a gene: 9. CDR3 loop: CASSPTGVLSTDTQYF. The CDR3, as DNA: TGTGCCAGCAGTCCTACAGGGGTCCTAAGCACAGATACGCAGTATTTT.

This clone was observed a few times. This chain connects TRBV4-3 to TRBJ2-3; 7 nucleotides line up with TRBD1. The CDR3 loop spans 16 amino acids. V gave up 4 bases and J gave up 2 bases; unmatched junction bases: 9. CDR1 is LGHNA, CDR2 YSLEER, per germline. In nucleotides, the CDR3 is TGCGCCAGCAGCCGCACCGGGACAGTCAACACAGATACGCAGTATTTT. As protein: CASSRTGTVNTDTQYF.

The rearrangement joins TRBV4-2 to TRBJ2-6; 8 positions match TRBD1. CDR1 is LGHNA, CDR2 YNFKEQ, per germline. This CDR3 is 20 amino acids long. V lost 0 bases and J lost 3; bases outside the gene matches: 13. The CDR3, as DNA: TGTGCCAGCAGCCAAGACCTGGACAGGGCTATTCCCGGTGGGGCCAACGTCCTGACTTTC. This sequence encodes CASSQDLDRAIPGGANVLTF.

CDR3 DNA sequence: TGCGCCAGCAGCCCAGAGTTTGGGACAGGGACCTACGAGCAGTACTTC. Translating it yields CASSPEFGTGTYEQYF. The V and J genes are TRBV5-1 and TRBJ2-7; the match to TRBD1 covers 9 bases. CDR3 length: 16 amino acids. V lost 4 bases and J lost 2; bases outside the gene matches: 10. Germline V lookup: CDR1 SGHRS, CDR2 YFSETQ.

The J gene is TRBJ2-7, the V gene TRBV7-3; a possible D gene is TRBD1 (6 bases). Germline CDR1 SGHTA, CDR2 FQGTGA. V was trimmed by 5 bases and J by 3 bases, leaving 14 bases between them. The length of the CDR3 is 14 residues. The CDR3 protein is CASSLFRGGYEQYF. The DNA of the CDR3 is TGTGCCAGCAGCCTATTCCGAGGGGGCTACGAGCAGTACTTC.

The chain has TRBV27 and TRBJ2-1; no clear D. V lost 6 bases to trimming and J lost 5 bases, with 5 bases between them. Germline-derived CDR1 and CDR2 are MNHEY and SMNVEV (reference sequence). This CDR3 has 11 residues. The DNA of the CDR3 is TGTGCCAGCAGAATCAACAATGAGCAGTTCTTC. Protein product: CASRINNEQFF.

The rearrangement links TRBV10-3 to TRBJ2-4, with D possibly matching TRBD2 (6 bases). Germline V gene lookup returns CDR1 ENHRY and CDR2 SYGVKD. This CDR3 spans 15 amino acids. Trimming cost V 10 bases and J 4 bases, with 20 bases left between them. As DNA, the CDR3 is TGTGCCACCAAGGGAGGCCGCGGGGCTAAAAACATTCAGTACTTC. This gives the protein CATKGGRGAKNIQYF.

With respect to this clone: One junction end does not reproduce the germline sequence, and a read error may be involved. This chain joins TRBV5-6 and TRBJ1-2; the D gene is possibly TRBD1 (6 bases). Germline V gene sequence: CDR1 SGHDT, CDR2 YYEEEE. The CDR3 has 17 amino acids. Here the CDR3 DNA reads TGTGCCAGCAGCCCTCTGCCCGCACAGGGCGCTAACTATGGCTACCCCTTC. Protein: CASSPLPAQGANYGYPF.

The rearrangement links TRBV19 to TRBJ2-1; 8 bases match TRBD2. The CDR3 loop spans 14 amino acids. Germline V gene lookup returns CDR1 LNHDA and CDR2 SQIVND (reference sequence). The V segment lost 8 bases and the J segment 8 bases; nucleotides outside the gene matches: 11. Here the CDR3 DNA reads TGTGCCAGTGTGTCGCGGGAGGTCCAACATGAGCAGTTCTTC. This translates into CASVSREVQHEQFF.

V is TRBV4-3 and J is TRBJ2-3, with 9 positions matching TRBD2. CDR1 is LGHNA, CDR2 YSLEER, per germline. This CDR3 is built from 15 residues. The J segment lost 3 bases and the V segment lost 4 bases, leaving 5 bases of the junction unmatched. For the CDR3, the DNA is TGCGCCAGCAGCCTTGGACTAGCGAGGACAGATACGCAGTATTTT. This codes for CASSLGLARTDTQYF.

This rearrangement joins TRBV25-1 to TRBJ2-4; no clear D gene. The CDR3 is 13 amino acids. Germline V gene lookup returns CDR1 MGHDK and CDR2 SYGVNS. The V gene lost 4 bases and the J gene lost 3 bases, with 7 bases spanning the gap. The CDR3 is CASSGAIKNIQYF. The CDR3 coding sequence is TGTGCCAGCAGTGGGGCAATCAAAAACATTCAGTACTTC.

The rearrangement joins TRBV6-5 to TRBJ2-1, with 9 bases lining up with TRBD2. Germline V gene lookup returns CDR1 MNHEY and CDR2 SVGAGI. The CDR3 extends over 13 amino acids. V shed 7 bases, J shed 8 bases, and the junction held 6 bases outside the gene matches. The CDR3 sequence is CASTGAGGYEQFF. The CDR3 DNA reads TGTGCCAGCACCGGAGCGGGAGGTTATGAGCAGTTCTTC.

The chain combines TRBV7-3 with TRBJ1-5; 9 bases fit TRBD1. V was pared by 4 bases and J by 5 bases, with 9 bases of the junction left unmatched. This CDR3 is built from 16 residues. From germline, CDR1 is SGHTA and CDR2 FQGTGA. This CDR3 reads CASSYDGTGRDQPQHF. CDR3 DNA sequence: TGTGCCAGCAGCTACGATGGGACAGGGAGGGATCAGCCCCAGCATTTT.

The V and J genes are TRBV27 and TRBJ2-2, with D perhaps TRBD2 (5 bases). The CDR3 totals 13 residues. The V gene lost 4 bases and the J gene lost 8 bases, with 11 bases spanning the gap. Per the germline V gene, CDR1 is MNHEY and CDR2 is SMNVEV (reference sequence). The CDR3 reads CASSYGGSGELFF. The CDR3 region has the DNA TGTGCCAGCAGTTATGGAGGATCGGGGGAGCTGTTTTTT.